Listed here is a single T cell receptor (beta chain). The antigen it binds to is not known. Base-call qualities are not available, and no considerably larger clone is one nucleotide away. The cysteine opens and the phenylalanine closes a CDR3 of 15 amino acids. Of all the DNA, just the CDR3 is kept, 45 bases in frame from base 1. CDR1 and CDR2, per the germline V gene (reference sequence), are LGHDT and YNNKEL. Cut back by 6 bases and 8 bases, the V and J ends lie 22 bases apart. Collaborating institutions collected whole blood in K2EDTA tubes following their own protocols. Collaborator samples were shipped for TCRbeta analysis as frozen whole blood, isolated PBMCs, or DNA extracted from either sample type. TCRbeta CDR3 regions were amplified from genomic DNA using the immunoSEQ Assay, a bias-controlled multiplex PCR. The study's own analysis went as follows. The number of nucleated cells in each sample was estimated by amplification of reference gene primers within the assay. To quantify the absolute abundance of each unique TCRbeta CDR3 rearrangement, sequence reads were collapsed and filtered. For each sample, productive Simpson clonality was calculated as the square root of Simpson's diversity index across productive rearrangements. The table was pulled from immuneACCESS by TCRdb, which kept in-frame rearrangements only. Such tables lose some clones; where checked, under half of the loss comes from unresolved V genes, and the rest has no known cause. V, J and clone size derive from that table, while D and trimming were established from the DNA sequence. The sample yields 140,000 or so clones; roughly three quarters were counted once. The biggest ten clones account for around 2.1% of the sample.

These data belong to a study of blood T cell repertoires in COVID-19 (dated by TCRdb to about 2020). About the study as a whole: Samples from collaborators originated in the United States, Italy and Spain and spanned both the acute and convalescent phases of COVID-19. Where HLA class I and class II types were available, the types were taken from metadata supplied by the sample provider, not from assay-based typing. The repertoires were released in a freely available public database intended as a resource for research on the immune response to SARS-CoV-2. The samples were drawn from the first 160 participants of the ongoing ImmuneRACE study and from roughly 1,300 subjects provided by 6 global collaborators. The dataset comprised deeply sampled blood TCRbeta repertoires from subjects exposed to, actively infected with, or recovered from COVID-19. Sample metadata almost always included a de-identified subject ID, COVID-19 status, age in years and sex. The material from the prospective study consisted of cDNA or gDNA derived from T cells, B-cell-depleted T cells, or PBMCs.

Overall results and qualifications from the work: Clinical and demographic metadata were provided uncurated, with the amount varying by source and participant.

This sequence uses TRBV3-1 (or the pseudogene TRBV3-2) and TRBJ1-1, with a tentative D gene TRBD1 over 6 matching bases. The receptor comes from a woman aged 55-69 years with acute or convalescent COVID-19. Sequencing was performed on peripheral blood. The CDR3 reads CASSPNRQVSVEAFF. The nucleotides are TGTGCCAGCAGTCCGAACCGACAGGTCAGTGTGGAAGCTTTCTTT.